Shown below are 9 T cell receptor beta chains from a single sample sequenced in a study of post-analysis software for immune sequencing data. Study-level results: Five or six TRBV segments were significantly more frequent in patients than in controls. TRBV5-6, TRBV5-1 and TRBV20-1 were among these segments.

Their antigen targets remain unknown. Unique molecular identifiers were carried by the TCR beta cDNA libraries. TCRdb processed the PCR reads anew with MiXCR; each CDR3 protein has one entry. This sample has 380,000 or so distinct CDR3 sequences, with 30% to 45% found just once. The specimen sequenced was blood. These receptors all stem from a girl between 10 and 17 years old with multiple sclerosis.

In its sample, this clonotype was seen a few times. The J gene is TRBJ1-2, the V gene TRBV29-1; D not resolved. This CDR3 has 14 residues. CDR1 and CDR2 from the germline V gene are SQVTM and ANQGSEA. Trimming took 3 bases from V and 4 from J, leaving 15 bases between them. CDR3 amino acids: CSVDLGSGGYGYTF. The CDR3 DNA follows: TGCAGCGTTGACTTAGGTTCCGGAGGCTATGGCTACACCTTC.

The chain couples TRBV12-3 or TRBV12-4 to TRBJ2-7; 9 bases agree with TRBD1. The J segment lost 5 bases and the V segment lost 6 bases, leaving 8 bases of the junction unmatched. This CDR3 region has 14 residues. CDR3 sequence reads: CASSKGQGGDEQYF. The CDR3, as DNA: TGTGCCAGCAGCAAGGGACAGGGCGGCGACGAGCAGTACTTC.

In regard to this clonotype: This may be a read error: a much more frequent sequence differs by one nucleotide. The V and J genes are TRBV7-2 and TRBJ1-4; no clear D. The CDR3 is 15 residues long. V gave up 5 bases and J gave up 8 bases, with 18 bases separating them. Germline CDR1 and CDR2: SGHTA and FQGNSA. The CDR3 bases are TGTGCCAGCAGCCCCCGCAGCCCTGGACGGGAAAAACTGTTTTTT. Residues: CASSPRSPGREKLFF.

V gene TRBV5-1 combines with J gene TRBJ2-1; 8 bases align to TRBD1. This CDR3 is 16 amino acids long. With V trimmed by 4 bases and J by 7 bases, 13 bases remained unmatched. The germline V gene encodes CDR1 SGHRS and CDR2 YFSETQ. As DNA, the CDR3 is TGCGCCAGCAGCCCAGGGACAGGCCGGGCGTGGAATGAGCAGTTCTTC. Protein product: CASSPGTGRAWNEQFF. The variable domain in full, with the rest retrieved from reference TRBV5-1 and TRBJ2-1, is KAGVTQTPRYLIKTRGQQVTLSCSPISGHRSVSWYQQTPGQGLQFLFEYFSETQRNKGNFPGRFSGRQFSNSRSEMNVSTLELGDSALYLCASSPGTGRAWNEQFFGPGTRLTVL.

This clonotype was detected only a few times. The gene calls are TRBV7-9 and TRBJ1-2; no clear D. Germline V gives CDR1 SEHNR, CDR2 FQNEAQ (reference sequence). V was shortened by 5 bases and J by 4 bases, with 14 bases between the two germline ends. This CDR3 comprises 14 residues. The CDR3 sequence is CASSPAAAPYGYTF. In DNA form, the CDR3 reads TGTGCCAGCAGCCCCGCGGCAGCCCCCTATGGCTACACCTTC.

The chain joins TRBV6-2 or TRBV6-3 to TRBJ2-3; 7 bases match TRBD1. In germline, CDR1 is MNHEY, CDR2 SVGEGT. J lost 3 bases, V lost 5 bases, and 17 bases had no gene match. The CDR3 extends over 18 amino acids. The CDR3 DNA sequence: TGTGCCAGCAGTGGACCGGGACAGTATTATTCGAGGACAGATACGCAGTATTTT. It encodes CASSGPGQYYSRTDTQYF.

The rearrangement joins TRBV14 to TRBJ2-1; TRBD1 is a possible D gene (5 bases). The CDR3 extends over 15 amino acids. Looked up from germline, CDR1 is SGHDN and CDR2 is FVKESK. Trimming cost V 2 bases and J 8 bases, with 16 bases left between them. The CDR3 region has the DNA TGTGCCAGCAGCCAATTTCGGACCACCAGGGATGAGCAGTTCTTC. Its translation: CASSQFRTTRDEQFF.

The chain recombines TRBV20-1 with TRBJ1-1, with D unresolved. Germline V gene data show CDR1 as DFQATT and CDR2 as SNEGSKA (reference sequence). With 6 bases removed from V and 0 bases from J, the gap between germline ends came to 8 bases. The CDR3 spans 12 residues. The CDR3 region is CSARTMNTEAFF. In DNA, the CDR3 is TGCAGTGCCAGGACGATGAACACTGAAGCTTTCTTT.

The chain uses TRBV13 and TRBJ1-1, with a tentative D call TRBD1 (5 bases). CDR1 and CDR2 (germline): PRHDT, FYEKMQ (reference sequence). This CDR3 contains 14 residues. Trimming removed 3 bases at V and 4 bases at J, with 12 bases between. The CDR3 loop is CASSLTRAPTEAFF. DNA of the CDR3: TGTGCCAGCAGCTTGACCAGGGCTCCCACTGAAGCTTTCTTT. The whole variable domain, filled in from reference TRBV13 and TRBJ1-1, reads AAGVIQSPRHLIKEKRETATLKCYPIPRHDTVYWYQQGPGQDPQFLISFYEKMQSDKGSIPDRFSAQQFSDYHSELNMSSLELGDSALYFCASSLTRAPTEAFFGQGTRLTVV.